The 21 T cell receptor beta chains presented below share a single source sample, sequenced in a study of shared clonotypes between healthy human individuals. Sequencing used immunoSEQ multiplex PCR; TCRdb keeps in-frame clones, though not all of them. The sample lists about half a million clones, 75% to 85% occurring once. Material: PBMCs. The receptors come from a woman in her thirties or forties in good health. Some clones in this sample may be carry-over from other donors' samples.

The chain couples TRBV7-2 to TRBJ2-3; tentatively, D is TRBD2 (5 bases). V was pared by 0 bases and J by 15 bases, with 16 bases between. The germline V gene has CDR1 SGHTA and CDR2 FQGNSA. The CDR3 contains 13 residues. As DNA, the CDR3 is TGTGCCAGCAGCTTAGCTGGCTACCTCCCGGGATATTTT. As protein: CASSLAGYLPGYF.

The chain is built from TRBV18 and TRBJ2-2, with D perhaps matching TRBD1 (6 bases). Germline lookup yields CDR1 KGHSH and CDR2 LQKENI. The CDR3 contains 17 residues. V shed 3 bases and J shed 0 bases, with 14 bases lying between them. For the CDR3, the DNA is TGTGCCAGCTCACCTACGACAGGCTACGCGAACACCGGGGAGCTGTTTTTT. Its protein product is CASSPTTGYANTGELFF. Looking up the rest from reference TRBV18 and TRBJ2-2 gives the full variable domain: NAGVMQNPRHLVRRRGQEARLRCSPMKGHSHVYWYRQLPEEGLKFMVYLQKENIIDESGMPKERFSAEFPKEGPSILRIQQVVRGDSAAYFCASSPTTGYANTGELFFGEGSRLTVL.

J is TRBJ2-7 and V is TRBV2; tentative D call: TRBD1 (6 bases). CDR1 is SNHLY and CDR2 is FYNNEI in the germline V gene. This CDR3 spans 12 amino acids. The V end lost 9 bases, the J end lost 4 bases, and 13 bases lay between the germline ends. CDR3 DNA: TGTGCCAGGTCAATAGGGGGATACGAGCAGTACTTC. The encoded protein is CARSIGGYEQYF.

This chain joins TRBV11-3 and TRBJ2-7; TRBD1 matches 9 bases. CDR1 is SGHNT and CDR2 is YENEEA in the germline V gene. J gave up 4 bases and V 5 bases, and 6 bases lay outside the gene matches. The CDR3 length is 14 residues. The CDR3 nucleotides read TGTGCCAGCAGCCTACAGGGGGCTCAGTACGAGCAGTACTTC. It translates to CASSLQGAQYEQYF.

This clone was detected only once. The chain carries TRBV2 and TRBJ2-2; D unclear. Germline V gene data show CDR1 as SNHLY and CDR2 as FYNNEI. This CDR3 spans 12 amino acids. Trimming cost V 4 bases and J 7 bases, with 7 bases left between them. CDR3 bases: TGTGCCAGCAGTGCGTTCGTCGGGGAGCTGTTTTTT. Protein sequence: CASSAFVGELFF.

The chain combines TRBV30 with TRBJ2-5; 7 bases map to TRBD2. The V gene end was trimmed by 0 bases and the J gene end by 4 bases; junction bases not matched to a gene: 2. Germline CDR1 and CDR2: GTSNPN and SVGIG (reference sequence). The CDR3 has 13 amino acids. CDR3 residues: CAWSVREGETQYF. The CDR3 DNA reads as TGTGCCTGGAGTGTAAGGGAGGGAGAGACCCAGTACTTC.

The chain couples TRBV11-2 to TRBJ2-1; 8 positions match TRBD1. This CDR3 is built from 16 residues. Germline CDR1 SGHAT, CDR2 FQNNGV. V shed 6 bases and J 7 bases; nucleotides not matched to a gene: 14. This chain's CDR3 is CASSSIGTGLANEQFF. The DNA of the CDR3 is TGTGCCAGCAGTTCCATTGGGACAGGATTAGCAAATGAGCAGTTCTTC.

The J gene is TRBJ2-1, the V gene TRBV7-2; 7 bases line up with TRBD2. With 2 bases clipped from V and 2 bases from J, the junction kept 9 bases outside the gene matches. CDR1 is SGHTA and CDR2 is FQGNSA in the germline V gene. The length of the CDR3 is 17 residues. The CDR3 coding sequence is TGTGCCAGCAGCTTATACAAAAGCGGGGATACCTACAATGAGCAGTTCTTC. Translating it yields CASSLYKSGDTYNEQFF.

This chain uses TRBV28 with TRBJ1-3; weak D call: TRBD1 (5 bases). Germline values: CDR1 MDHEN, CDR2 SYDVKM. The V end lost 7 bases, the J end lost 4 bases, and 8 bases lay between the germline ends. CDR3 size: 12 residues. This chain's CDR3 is CASNGGGNTIYF. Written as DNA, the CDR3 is TGTGCCAGCAACGGGGGGGGAAACACCATATATTTT.

The CDR3: CASHPVGRYNEQFF. The CDR3 DNA reads as TGTGCCAGCCACCCCGTGGGCAGATACAATGAGCAGTTCTTC. V and J are TRBV7-9 and TRBJ2-1; D unresolved. Germline CDR1 SEHNR, CDR2 FQNEAQ (reference sequence). Trimming took 8 bases from V and 4 from J, leaving 15 bases between them. This CDR3 has 14 residues.

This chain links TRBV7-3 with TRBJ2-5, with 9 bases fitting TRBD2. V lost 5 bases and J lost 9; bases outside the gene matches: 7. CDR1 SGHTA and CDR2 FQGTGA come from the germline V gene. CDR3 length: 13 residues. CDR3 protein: CASSLSGGSPQYF. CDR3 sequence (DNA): TGTGCCAGCAGCCTCAGCGGGGGGAGCCCCCAGTACTTC.

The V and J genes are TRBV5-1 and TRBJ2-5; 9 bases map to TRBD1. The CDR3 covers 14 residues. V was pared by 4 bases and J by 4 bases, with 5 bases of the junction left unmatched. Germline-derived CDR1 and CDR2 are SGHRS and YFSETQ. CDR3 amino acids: CASSQVGQGETQYF. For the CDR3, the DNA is TGCGCCAGCAGCCAGGTGGGACAGGGAGAGACCCAGTACTTC.

CDR3 loop: CASSVAGAYEQYF. CDR3 DNA sequence: TGCGCCAGCAGTGTTGCGGGTGCCTACGAGCAGTACTTC. The chain joins TRBV10-1 to TRBJ2-7, with a tentative D call TRBD2 (5 bases). Per germline, CDR1 WNHNN and CDR2 SYGVQD (reference sequence). This CDR3 comprises 13 residues. Between the trimmed V and J ends, which lost 4 bases and 2 bases, there was a span of 9 bases.

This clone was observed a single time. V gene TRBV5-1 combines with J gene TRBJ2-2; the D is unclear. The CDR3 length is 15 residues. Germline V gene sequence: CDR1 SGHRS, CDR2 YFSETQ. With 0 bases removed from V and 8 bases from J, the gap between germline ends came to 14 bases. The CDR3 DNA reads TGCGCCAGCAGCTTGGATTCGCGACGAACTGGGGAGCTGTTTTTT. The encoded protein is CASSLDSRRTGELFF. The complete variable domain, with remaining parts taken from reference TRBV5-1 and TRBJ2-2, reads KAGVTQTPRYLIKTRGQQVTLSCSPISGHRSVSWYQQTPGQGLQFLFEYFSETQRNKGNFPGRFSGRQFSNSRSEMNVSTLELGDSALYLCASSLDSRRTGELFFGEGSRLTVL.

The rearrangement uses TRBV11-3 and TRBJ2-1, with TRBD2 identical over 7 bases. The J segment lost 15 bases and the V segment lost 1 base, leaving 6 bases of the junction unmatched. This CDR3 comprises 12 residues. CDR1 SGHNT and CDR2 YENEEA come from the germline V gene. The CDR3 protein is CASSLGGGGPFF. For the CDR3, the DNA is TGTGCCAGCAGCTTAGGGGGGGGAGGTCCGTTCTTC. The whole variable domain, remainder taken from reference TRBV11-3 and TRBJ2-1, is EAGVVQSPRYKIIEKKQPVAFWCNPISGHNTLYWYLQNLGQGPELLIRYENEEAVDDSQLPKDRFSAERLKGVDSTLKIQPAELGDSAVYLCASSLGGGGPFFGPGTRLTVL.

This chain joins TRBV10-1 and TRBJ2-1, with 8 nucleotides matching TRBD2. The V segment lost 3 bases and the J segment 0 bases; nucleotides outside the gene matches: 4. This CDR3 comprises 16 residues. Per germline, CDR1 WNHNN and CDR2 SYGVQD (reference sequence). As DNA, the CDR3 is TGCGCCAGCAGTGACCTAGCGGGCCGCTCCTACAATGAGCAGTTCTTC. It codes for CASSDLAGRSYNEQFF.

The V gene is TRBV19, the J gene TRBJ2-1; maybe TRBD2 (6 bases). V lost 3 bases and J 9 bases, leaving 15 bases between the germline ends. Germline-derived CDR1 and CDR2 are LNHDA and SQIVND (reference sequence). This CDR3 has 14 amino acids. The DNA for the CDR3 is TGTGCCAGTAGTATTACAGGAGGGGCGAGTGAGCAGTTCTTC. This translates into CASSITGGASEQFF.

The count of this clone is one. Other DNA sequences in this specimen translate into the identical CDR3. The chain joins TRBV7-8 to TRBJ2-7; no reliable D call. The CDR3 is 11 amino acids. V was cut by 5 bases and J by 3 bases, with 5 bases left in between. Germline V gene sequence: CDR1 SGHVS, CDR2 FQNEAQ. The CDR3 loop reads CASSPSYEQYF. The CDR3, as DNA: TGTGCCAGCAGCCCCAGCTACGAGCAGTACTTC.

CDR3 residues: CASSPWAGNTEAFF. The CDR3, as DNA: TGTGCCAGCAGCCCCTGGGCAGGGAACACTGAAGCTTTCTTT. The chain uses TRBV5-8 and TRBJ1-1; no reliable D call. CDR1 and CDR2 (germline): SGHTS, YDEGEE. Deletions cut 4 bases from V and 1 base from J, with 11 bases between. The CDR3 is 14 residues long.

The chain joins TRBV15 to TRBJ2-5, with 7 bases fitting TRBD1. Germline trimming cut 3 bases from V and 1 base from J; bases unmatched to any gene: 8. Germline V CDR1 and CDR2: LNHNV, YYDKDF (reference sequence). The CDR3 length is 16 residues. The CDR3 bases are TGTGCCACCAGCAGGATAGAAACAGGGGCCCAAGAGACCCAGTACTTC. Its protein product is CATSRIETGAQETQYF.

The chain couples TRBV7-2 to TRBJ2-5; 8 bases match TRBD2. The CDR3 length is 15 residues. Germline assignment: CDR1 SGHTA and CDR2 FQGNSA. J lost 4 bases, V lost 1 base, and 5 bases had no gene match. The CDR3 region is CASSLVGREGETQYF. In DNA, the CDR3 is TGTGCCAGCAGCTTAGTGGGACGGGAGGGAGAGACCCAGTACTTC.